This T cell receptor beta chain was captured by sequencing in a study of blood T cell repertoires in COVID-19. About the study: There were acute and convalescent COVID-19 samples, and they came from the United States, Italy and Spain. T cells, B-cell-depleted T cells, or PBMCs supplied cDNA or gDNA.

CDR1 is LNHDA, CDR2 SQIVND, per germline (reference sequence). This CDR3 is built from 15 residues. The germline V and J ends were trimmed by 5 bases and 7 bases, with 18 bases remaining between them. The method was immunoSEQ multiplex PCR; TCRdb's version includes in-frame clones alone and lacks a portion of them. The top ten clones hold 4.2% of a sample with more than 200,000 clones, 80% to 90% of them seen once. The chain couples TRBV19 to TRBJ2-1; D call uncertain. The TCR comes from a man in his 60s with acute or convalescent COVID-19. The sample consisted of peripheral blood. In DNA, the CDR3 is TGTGCCAGTAGTGAGGCGGATTACTATAGAAATGAGCAGTTCTTC. Protein sequence: CASSEADYYRNEQFF.